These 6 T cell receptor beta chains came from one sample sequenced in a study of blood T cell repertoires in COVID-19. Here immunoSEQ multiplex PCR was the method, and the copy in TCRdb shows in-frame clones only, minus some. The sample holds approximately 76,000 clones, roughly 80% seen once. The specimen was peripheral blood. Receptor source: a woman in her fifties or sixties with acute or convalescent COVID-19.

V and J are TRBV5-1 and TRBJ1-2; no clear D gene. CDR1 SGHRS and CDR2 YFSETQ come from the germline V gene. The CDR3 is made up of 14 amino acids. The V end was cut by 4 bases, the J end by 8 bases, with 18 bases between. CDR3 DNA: TGCGCCAGCAGCGCAACACGGGGTGTGGAAGGCTACACCTTC. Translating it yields CASSATRGVEGYTF. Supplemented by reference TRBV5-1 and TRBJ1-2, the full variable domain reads KAGVTQTPRYLIKTRGQQVTLSCSPISGHRSVSWYQQTPGQGLQFLFEYFSETQRNKGNFPGRFSGRQFSNSRSEMNVSTLELGDSALYLCASSATRGVEGYTFGSGTRLTVV.

The CDR3 region is CASTRGDYGYTF. CDR3 bases: TGCGCCAGCACGCGGGGTGACTATGGCTACACCTTC. This sequence joins TRBV10-2 and TRBJ1-2; no reliable D call. The V end was cut by 7 bases, the J end by 3 bases, with 9 bases between. The CDR3 covers 12 residues. From germline, CDR1 is WSHSY and CDR2 SAAADI.

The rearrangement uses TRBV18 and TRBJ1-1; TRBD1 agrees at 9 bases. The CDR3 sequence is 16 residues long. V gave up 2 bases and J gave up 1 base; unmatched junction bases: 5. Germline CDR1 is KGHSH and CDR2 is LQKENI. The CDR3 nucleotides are TGTGCCAGCTCACCAGCGACAGGGGGGGGGAACACTGAAGCTTTCTTT. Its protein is CASSPATGGGNTEAFF.

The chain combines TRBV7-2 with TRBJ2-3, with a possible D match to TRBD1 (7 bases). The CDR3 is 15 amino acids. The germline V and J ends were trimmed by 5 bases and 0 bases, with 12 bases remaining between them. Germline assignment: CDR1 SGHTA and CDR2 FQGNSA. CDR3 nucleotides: TGTGCCAGCAGCCAGGGGGGTCATAGCACAGATACGCAGTATTTT. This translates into CASSQGGHSTDTQYF.

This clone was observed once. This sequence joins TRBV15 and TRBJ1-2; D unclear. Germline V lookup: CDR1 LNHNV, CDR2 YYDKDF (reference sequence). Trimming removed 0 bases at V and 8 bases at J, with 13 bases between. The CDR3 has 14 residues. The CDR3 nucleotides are TGTGCCACCAGCAGAGACAGGTTGTCTGGGGGCTACACCTTC. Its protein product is CATSRDRLSGGYTF.

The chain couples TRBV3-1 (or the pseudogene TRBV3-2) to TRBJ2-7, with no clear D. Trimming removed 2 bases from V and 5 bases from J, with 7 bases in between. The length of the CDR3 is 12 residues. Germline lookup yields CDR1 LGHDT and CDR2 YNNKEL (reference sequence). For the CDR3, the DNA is TGTGCCAGCAGCCAACGGTTCGACGAGCAGTACTTC. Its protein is CASSQRFDEQYF.